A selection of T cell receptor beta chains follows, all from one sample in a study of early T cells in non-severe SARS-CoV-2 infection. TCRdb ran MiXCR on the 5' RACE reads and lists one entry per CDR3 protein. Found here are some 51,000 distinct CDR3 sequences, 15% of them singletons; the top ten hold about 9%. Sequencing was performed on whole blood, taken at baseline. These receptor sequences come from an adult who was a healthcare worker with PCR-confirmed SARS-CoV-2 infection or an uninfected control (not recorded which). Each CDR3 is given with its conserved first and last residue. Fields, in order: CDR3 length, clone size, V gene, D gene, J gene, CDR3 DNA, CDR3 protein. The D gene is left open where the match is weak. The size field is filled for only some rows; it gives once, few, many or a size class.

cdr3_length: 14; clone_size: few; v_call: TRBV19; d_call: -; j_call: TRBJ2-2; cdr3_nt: TGTGCCAGTAGTATCAGGGGTAACACCGGGGAGCTGTTTTTT; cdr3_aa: CASSIRGNTGELFF
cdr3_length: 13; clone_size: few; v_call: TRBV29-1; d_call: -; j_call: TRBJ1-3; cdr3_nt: TGCAGCGGCGGGACCTACTCTGGAAACACCATATATTTT; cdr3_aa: CSGGTYSGNTIYF
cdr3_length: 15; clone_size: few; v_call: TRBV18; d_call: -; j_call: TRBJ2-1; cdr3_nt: TGTGCCAGCTCACCAGTGGTCCCCTCCTACAATGAGCAGTTCTTC; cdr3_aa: CASSPVVPSYNEQFF
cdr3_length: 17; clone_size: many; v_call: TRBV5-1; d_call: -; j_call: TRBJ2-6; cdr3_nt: TGCGCCAGCAGATTCGAGGCCTCAGGGCACGGGGCCAACGTCCTGACTTTC; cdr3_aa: CASRFEASGHGANVLTF
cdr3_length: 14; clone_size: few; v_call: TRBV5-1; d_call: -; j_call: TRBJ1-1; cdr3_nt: TGCGCCAGCAGCTTGGCCAGCCCGAACACTGAAGCTTTCTTT; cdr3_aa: CASSLASPNTEAFF
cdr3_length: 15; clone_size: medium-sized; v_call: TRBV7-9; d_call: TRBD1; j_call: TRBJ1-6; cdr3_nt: TGTGCCAGCAGCTTCAGGGACAGTACTAATTCACCCCTCCACTTT; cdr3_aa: CASSFRDSTNSPLHF
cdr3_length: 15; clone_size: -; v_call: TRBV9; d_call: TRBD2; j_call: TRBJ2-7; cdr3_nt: TGTGCCAGCAGCGTCAAAAGCGGGGCCTACTACGAGCAGTACTTC; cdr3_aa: CASSVKSGAYYEQYF
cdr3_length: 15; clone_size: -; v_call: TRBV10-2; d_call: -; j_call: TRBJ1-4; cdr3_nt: TGCGCCAGCAGTGAGTCGGCCACAATAAATGAAAAACTGTTTTTT; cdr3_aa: CASSESATINEKLFF
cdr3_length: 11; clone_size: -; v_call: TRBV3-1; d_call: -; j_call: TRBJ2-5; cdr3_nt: TGTGCCAGCAGCCATCAAGAGACCCAGTACTTC; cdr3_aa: CASSHQETQYF
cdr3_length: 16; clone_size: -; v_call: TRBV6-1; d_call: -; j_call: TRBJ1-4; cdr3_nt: TGTGCCAGCAGTGAGAAAACAACCCGTCGGGATGAAAAACTGTTTTTT; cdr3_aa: CASSEKTTRRDEKLFF
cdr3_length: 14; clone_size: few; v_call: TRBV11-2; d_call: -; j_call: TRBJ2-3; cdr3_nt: TGTGCCAGCAGCTTAGGAGGGCCGGCAGATACGCAGTATTTT; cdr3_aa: CASSLGGPADTQYF
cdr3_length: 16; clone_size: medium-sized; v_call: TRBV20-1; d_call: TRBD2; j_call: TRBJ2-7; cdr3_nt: TGCAGTGCTAGACCGGGGGGACTAGCGGGAACCAACGAGCAGTACTTC; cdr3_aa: CSARPGGLAGTNEQYF
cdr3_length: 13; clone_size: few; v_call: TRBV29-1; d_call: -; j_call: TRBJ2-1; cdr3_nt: TGCAGCGTTTCGCCCGAGACTTACAATGAGCAGTTCTTC; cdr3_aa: CSVSPETYNEQFF
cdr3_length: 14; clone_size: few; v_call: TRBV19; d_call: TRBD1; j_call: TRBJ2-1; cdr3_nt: TGTGCCAGTAGCCCCGGGACAGGGCACAATGAGCAGTTCTTC; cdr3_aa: CASSPGTGHNEQFF
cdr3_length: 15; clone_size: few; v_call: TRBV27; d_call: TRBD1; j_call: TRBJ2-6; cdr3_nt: TGTGCCAGCAGTGCGAGGACAGGGGAGGCCAACGTCCTGACTTTC; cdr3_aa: CASSARTGEANVLTF
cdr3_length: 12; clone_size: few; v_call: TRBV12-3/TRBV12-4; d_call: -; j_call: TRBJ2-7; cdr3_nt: TGTGCCAGCAGTTTTATGAACTACGAGCAGTACTTC; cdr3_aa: CASSFMNYEQYF
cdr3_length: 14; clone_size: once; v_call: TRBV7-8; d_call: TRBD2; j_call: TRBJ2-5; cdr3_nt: TGTGCCAGCAGCCCGGGGACTATTCAAGAGACCCAGTACTTC; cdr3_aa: CASSPGTIQETQYF
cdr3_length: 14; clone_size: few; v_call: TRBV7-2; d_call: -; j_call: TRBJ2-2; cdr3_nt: TGTGCCAGCAGCCCCGCGGCCCTCCCCGGGGAGCTGTTTTTT; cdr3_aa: CASSPAALPGELFF
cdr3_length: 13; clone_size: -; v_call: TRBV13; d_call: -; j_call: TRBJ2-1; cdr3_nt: TGTGCCAGCAGCTTCAGATCGTACAATGAGCAGTTCTTC; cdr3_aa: CASSFRSYNEQFF
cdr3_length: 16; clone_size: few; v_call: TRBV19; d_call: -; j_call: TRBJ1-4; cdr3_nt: TGTGCCTCCACGCACCGCGGCCGGACAACTAATGAAAAACTGTTTTTT; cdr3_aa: CASTHRGRTTNEKLFF
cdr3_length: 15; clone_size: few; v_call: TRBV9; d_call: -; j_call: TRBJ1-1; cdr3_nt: TGTGCCAGCAGCGTGGGCGGGGGCGTGAACACTGAAGCTTTCTTT; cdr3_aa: CASSVGGGVNTEAFF
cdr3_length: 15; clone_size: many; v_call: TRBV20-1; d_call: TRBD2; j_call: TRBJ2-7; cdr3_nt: TGCAGTGCTAGAGATCTAGCGGAGCCCACCTACGAGCAGTACTTC; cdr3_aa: CSARDLAEPTYEQYF